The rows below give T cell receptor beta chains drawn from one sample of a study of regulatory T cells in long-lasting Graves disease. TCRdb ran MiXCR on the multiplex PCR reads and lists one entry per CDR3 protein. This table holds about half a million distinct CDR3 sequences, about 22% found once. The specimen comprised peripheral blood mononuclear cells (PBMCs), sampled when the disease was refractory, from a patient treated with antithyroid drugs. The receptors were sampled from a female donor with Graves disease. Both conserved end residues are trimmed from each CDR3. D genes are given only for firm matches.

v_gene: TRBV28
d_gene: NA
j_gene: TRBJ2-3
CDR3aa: ASSPWDGASTDTQY

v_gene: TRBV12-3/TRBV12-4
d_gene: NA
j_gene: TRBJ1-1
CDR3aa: ASTWGKNTEAF

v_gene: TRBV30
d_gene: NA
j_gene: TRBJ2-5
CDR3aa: AWSEGLLRETQY

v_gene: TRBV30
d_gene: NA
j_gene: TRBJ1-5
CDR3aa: AWSHPNIHQPQH

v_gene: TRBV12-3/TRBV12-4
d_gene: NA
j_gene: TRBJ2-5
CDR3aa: ASSLGSEETQY

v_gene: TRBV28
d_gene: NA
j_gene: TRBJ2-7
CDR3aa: ASSSSDPTGNLY

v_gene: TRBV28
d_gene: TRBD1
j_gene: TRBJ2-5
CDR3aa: ASSALTGGLGQETQY

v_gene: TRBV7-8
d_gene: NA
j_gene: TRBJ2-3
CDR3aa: ASTGLGNTDTQY

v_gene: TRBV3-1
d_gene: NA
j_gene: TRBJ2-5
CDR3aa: ASSQGTQGEKTQY

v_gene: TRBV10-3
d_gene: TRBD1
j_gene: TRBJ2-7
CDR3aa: ATGQAKYYEQY

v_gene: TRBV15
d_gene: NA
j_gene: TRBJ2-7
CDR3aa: ATSRGSLGSYEQY

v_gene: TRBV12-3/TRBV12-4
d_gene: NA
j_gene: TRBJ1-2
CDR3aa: ASSSGRTYGYT

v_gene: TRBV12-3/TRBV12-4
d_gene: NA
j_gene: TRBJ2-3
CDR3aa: ASSKPGSQDTQY

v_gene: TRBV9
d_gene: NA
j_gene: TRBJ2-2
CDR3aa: ASSVEQGNTGELF

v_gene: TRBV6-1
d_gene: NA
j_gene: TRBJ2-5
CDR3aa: ASSRTEKETQY

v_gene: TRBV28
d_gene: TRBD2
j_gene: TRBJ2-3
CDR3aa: ASSLSAGGPDTQY

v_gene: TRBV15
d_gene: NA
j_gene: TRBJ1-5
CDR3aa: ATSRDLRQPQH

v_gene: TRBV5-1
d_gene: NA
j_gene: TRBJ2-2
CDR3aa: ASSLVSVNTGELF

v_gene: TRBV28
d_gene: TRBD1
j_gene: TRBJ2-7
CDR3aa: ASSRDTGVGGWYEQY

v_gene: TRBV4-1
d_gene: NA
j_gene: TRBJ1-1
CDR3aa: ASSQDEGRVEAF

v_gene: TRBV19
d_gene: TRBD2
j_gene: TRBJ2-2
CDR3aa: ASSKRGAPSNTGELF

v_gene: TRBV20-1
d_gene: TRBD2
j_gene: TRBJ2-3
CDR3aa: SARDGEGGNTDTQY

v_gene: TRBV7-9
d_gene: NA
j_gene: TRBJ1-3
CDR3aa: ASSLGAGAGWNTIY

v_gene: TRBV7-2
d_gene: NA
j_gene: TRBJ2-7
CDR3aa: ASSLARVYDEQY

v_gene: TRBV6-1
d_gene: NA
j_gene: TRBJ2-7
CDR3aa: ASWDTLGEQY

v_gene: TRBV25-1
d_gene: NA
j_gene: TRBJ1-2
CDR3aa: ASSEFFGDGYT

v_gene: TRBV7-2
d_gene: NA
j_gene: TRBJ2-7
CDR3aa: ASSIFQGPYEQY

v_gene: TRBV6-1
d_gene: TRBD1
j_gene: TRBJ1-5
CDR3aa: ASSPGTGHQPQH